What follows is one TCR beta chain and its context. Its specificity is not known. The sample is drawn from a study of Ad26.COV2.S vaccination and SARS-CoV-2 variants. Across the whole study: Once or twice, 56 days apart, Ad26.COV2.S was delivered intramuscularly.

Germline V gene lookup returns CDR1 SGHVS and CDR2 FQNEAQ. V was clipped by 5 bases and J by 0 bases; unmatched bases: 11. This CDR3 is 17 amino acids long. Findings and limits, study-wide: Substantial breadth was reported for post-vaccination spike-specific CD8+ and CD4+ T cells. Vaccinated individuals (as opposed to placebo recipients) had higher spike-specific TCR breadth.

Some clones are missing from TCRdb's copy, which holds only in-frame ones; the method was immunoSEQ multiplex PCR. The sample has over 400,000 clones, less than 95% seen once; the top ten hold roughly 4.3%. Treatment in this sample: around 19 received Ad26.COV2.S at low or high dose, single or two shots; roughly 5 received placebo; per-sample allocation not given. Sample collection was performed on day 63 after the first vaccine or placebo injection. J is TRBJ2-7 and V is TRBV7-8, with 9 bases lining up with TRBD2. This clonotype was obtained from a person aged 18-60 years who received the Ad26.COV2.S COVID-19 vaccine or a placebo. The sample consisted of peripheral blood, taken in a trial of Ad26.COV2.S vaccine versus placebo. DNA of the CDR3: TGTGCCAGCAGCATCTCTTTGAGTAGCGGGAGCTCCTACGAGCAGTACTTC. It yields the protein CASSISLSSGSSYEQYF. Looking up the rest from reference TRBV7-8 and TRBJ2-7 gives the full variable domain: GAGVSQSPRYKVAKRGQDVALRCDPISGHVSLFWYQQALGQGPEFLTYFQNEAQLDKSGLPSDRFFAERPEGSVSTLKIQRTQQEDSAVYLCASSISLSSGSSYEQYFGPGTRLTVT.